This TCR beta chain was documented in a study of control samples from healthy donors and cancer patients. Sequenced by immunoSEQ multiplex PCR; TCRdb stores in-frame clones only, minus some. The data hold some 120,000 clones, with around 87% observed a single time. A single count supports this clone. Germline-derived CDR1 and CDR2 are SGHVS and FQNEAQ. The germline V and J ends were trimmed by 5 bases and 6 bases, with 10 bases remaining between them. This CDR3 comprises 12 residues. The sequenced material came from blood. This sequence joins TRBV7-8 and TRBJ2-5, with D uncertain. The receptor was isolated from a man in his forties in good health. CDR3 sequence (DNA): TGTGCCAGCAGCCCCGAGCAGCAGACCCAGTACTTC. Encoded protein: CASSPEQQTQYF.